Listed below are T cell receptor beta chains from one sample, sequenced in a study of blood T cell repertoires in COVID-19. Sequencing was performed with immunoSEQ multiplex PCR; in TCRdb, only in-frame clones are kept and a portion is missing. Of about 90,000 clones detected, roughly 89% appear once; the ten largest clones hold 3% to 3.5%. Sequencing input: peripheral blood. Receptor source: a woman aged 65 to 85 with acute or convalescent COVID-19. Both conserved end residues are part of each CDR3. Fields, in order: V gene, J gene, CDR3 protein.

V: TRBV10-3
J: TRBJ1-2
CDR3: CAISESTYGF

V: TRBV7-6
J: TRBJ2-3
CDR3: CASSLKVRGKSTDTQYF

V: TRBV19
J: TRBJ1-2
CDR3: CASNTANYGYTF

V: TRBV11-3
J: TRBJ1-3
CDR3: CASSFSTGNTIYF

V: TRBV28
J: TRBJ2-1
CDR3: CASIKGGSYNEQFF

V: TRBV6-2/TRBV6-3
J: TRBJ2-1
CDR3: CASSYLGGRYNEQFF

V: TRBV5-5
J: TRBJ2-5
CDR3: CASSFLRTNQETQYF

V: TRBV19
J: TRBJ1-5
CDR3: CASSIRGFGNQPQHF

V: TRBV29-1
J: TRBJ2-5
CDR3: CSGGGRGGETQYF

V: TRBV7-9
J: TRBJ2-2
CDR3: CASSLNTGELFF

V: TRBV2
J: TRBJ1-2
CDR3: CASKPKIGTAYGYTF

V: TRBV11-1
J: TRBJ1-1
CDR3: CASSLLTGGGTEAFF

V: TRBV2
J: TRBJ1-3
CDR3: CASSRDRRGSVDTIYF

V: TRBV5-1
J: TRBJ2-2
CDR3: CASSMGQGTFHTGELFF

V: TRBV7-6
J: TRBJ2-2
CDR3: CASSFPLKGGANTGELFF

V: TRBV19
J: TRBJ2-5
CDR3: CATSVSGGMGQETQYF